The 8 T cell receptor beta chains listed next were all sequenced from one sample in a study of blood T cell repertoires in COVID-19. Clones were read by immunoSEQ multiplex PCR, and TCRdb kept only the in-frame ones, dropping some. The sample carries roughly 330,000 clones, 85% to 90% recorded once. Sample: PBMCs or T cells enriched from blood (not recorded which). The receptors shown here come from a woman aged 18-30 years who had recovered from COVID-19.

This chain's CDR3 is CAGRQGGGNQPQHF. The CDR3 region has the DNA TGCGCCGGAAGACAGGGTGGTGGCAATCAGCCCCAGCATTTT. The gene calls are TRBV4-1 and TRBJ1-5; TRBD1 matches 7 bases. Per the germline V gene, CDR1 is MGHRA and CDR2 is YSYEKL. Germline trimming cut 11 bases from V and 2 bases from J; bases unmatched to any gene: 9. The CDR3 is 14 residues long.

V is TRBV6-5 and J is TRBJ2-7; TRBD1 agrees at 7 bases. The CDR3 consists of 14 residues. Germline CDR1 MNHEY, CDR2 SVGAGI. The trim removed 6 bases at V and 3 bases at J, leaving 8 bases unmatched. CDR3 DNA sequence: TGTGCCAGCAGGAGCCGGGACAGTGTCTACGAGCAGTACTTC. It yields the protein CASRSRDSVYEQYF.

The chain's CDR3 is CASSFIYIAAGTYNEQFF. The CDR3 nucleotides are TGTGCCAGCAGCTTCATATATATCGCGGCAGGGACCTACAATGAGCAGTTCTTC. The genes are TRBV7-9 and TRBJ2-1, with D possibly TRBD1 on 5 matching bases. The CDR3 contains 18 residues. The germline V gene encodes CDR1 SEHNR and CDR2 FQNEAQ (reference sequence). Deletions cut 3 bases from V and 2 bases from J, with 20 bases between. Variable domain in full (rest from reference TRBV7-9 and TRBJ2-1): DTGVSQNPRHKITKRGQNVTFRCDPISEHNRLYWYRQTLGQGPEFLTYFQNEAQLEKSRLLSDRFSAERPKGSFSTLEIQRTEQGDSAMYLCASSFIYIAAGTYNEQFFGPGTRLTVL.

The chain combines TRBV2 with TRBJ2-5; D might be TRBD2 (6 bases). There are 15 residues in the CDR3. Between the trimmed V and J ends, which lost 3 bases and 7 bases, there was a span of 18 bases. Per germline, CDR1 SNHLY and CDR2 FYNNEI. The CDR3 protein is CASSETRALYWTQYF. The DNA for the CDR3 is TGTGCCAGCAGTGAGACTAGGGCCCTGTATTGGACCCAGTACTTC.

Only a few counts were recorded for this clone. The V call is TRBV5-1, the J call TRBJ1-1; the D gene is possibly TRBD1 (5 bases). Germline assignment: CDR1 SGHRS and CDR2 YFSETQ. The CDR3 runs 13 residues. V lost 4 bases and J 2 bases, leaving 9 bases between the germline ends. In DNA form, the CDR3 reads TGCGCCAGCAGCAGTACAGGTAACACTGAAGCTTTCTTT. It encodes CASSSTGNTEAFF.

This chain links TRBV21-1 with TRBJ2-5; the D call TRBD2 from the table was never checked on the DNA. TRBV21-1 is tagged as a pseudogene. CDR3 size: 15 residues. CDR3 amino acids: CASSFRTSHRETQYF. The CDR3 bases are TGTGCCAGCAGCTTTCGGACTAGCCACCGAGAGACCCAGTACTTC.

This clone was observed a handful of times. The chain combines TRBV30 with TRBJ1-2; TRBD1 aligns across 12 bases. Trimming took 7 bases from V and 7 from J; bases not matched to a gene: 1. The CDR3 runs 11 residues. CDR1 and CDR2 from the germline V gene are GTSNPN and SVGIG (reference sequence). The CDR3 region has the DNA TGTGCCTCGGGACAGGGGGCTGGCTACACCTTC. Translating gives CASGQGAGYTF.

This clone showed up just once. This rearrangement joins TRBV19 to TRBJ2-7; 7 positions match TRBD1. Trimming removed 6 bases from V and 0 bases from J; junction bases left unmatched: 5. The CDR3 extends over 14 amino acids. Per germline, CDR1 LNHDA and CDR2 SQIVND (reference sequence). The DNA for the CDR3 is TGTGCCAGTAGGGACAGGAGGAGCTCCTACGAGCAGTACTTC. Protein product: CASRDRRSSYEQYF.